The T cell receptor beta chain under discussion was sequenced for a study of CD8+ T cells in alopecia areata. Across the study: Approximately 6-11-week-old female C3H/HeJ mice were grafted with skin from spontaneously alopecic approximately 6-13-month-old C3H/HeJ graft donors. Study-level findings and limits: Scalp samples also contribute reads from the resident alphabeta T cells found in normal skin. Compared with mice, patients displayed less clear TCR sharing, possibly for HLA-related reasons. Lesional scalp displayed greater clonality than normal scalp, most notably in alopecia totalis/universalis.

This clone came up a few times. Its target is unknown. The genes are named according to mouse. The CDR3 goes on 4 residues after the read ends, and that part is filled in from the germline J gene. After isolation, RNA underwent reverse transcription to generate cDNA as the sequencing template. Using immunoSEQ multiplex PCR, the repertoire was profiled, and TCRdb retains in-frame clones only, with some absent. The data show approximately 110,000 clones, with none appearing a single time. The CDR3 contains 14 residues. Germline V gene sequence: CDR1 NSQYPW, CDR2 LRSPGD (reference sequence). The TCR was taken from a C3H/HeJ mouse with alopecia areata. For this strain, the MHC haplotype corresponds to H2-k. The sample taken for sequencing was lesional skin. The J gene is TRBJ2-1, the V gene TRBV1, with TRBD1 matching 7 bases. The chain's CDR3 is CTCSAEVTGTEQFF. CDR3 DNA, as far as it was read: TGCACCTGCAGTGCAGAAGTGACAGGGACT.